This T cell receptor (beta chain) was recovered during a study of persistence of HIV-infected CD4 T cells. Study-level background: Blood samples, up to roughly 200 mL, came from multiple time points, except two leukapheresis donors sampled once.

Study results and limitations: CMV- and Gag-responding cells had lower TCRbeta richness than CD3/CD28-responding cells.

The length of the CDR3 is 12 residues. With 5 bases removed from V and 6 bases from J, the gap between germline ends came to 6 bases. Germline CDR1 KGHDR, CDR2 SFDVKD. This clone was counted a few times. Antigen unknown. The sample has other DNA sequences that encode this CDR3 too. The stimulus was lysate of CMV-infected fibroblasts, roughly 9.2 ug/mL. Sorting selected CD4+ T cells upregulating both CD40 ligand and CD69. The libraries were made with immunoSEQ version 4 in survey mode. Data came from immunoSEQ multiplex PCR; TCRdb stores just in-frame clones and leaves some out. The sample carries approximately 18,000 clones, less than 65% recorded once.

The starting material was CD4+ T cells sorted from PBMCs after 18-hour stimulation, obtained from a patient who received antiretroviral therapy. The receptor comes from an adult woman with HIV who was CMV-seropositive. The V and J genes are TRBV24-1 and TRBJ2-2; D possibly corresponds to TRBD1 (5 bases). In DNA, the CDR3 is TGTGCCACCAGTGGCAGGGCCGGGGAGCTGTTTTTT. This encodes CATSGRAGELFF.